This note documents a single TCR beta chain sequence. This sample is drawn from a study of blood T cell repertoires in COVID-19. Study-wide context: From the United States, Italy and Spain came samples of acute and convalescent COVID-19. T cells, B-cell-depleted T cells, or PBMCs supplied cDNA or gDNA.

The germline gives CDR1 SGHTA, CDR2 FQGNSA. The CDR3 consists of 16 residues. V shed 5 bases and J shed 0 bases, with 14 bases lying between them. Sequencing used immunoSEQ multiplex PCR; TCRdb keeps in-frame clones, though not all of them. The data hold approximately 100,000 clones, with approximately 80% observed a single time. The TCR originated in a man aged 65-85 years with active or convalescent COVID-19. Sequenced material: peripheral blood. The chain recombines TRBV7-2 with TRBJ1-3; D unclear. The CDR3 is CASSGASASSGNTIYF. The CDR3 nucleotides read TGTGCCAGCAGCGGAGCTTCGGCCAGCTCTGGAAACACCATATATTTT. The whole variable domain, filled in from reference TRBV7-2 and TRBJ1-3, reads GAGVSQSPSNKVTEKGKDVELRCDPISGHTALYWYRQSLGQGLEFLIYFQGNSAPDKSGLPSDRFSAERTGGSVSTLTIQRTQQEDSAVYLCASSGASASSGNTIYFGEGSWLTVV.